This T cell receptor (beta chain) was identified in a study of cytomegalovirus exposure and HLA in healthy donors. The overall study: Falling in the Caucasian-associated ancestry cluster were less than 85% of under 500 genotyped donors. Whole-study results and caveats: An analysis done earlier found most TCR beta V segments productive about 90% or about 30% of the time. Indistinguishable V segments, including TRBV6-2 and TRBV6-3, were excluded.

Though probably carrying unrecorded immune exposures, donors were nominally healthy at sampling. Turning to this clone: The antigen is unknown.

The PCR used 60 Vbeta and 13 Jbeta primers. Sequenced by immunoSEQ multiplex PCR; TCRdb stores in-frame clones only, minus some. This sample has about 93,000 clones; around 78% occur once, and the top ten carry roughly 0.63%. The CDR3 length is 11 residues. Germline V lookup: CDR1 MNHNS, CDR2 SASEGT. This TCR derives from a man under 40 in good health and CMV-seronegative. V and J are TRBV6-1 and TRBJ2-5; unclear D gene. Judging by the DNA end, TRBJ2-7 fits better; the J call may be wrong. Material: PBMCs. In DNA, the CDR3 is TGTGCCAGCAGTGAACTTTACGAGCAGTACTTC. It translates to CASSELYEQYF.